The 15 T cell receptor beta chains below come from one sample, sequenced in a study of blood T cell repertoires in COVID-19. Sequencing was performed with immunoSEQ multiplex PCR; in TCRdb, only in-frame clones are kept and a portion is missing. Of 150,000 to 200,000 clones listed, about 76% are singletons. The material sequenced was peripheral blood. These receptors all come from a woman aged 45-65 years with active or convalescent COVID-19.

Here the CDR3 reads CASSPLAGDTDTQYF. The CDR3 DNA reads as TGTGCCAGCAGCCCCCTAGCGGGGGACACAGATACGCAGTATTTT. J is TRBJ2-3 and V is TRBV4-2; 10 bases are shared with TRBD2. This CDR3 spans 15 amino acids. CDR1 and CDR2 from the germline V gene are LGHNA and YNFKEQ. The V segment lost 4 bases and the J segment 2 bases; nucleotides outside the gene matches: 3.

The chain links TRBV4-3 to TRBJ2-2; a weak D match, TRBD1 (6 bases). The CDR3 length is 17 residues. Per germline, CDR1 LGHNA and CDR2 YSLEER. The V end was cut by 2 bases, the J end by 7 bases, with 20 bases between. Here the CDR3 reads CASSQRVLQGVFGELFF. The CDR3 DNA reads TGCGCCAGCAGCCAACGTGTGTTACAGGGTGTATTCGGGGAGCTGTTTTTT.

The chain joins TRBV7-2 to TRBJ2-7; TRBD2 aligns across 12 bases. The length of the CDR3 is 14 residues. V was clipped by 8 bases and J by 2 bases; unmatched bases: 4. Germline CDR1 and CDR2: SGHTA and FQGNSA. The CDR3 reads CASSGLAGAYEQYF. Written as DNA, the CDR3 is TGTGCCAGCTCGGGACTAGCGGGCGCCTACGAGCAGTACTTC.

This chain joins TRBV5-4 and TRBJ2-7, with D perhaps matching TRBD2 (5 bases). Germline CDR1 is SGHNT and CDR2 is YYREEE (reference sequence). Trimming pared 4 bases from V and 0 bases from J, leaving 17 bases between. This CDR3 region has 16 residues. Here the CDR3 DNA reads TGTGCCAGCAGCCTCCGAGGGAACAGTTACTCCTACGAGCAGTACTTC. It translates to CASSLRGNSYSYEQYF.

The J gene is TRBJ2-5, the V gene TRBV19; TRBD2 aligns across 7 bases. The length of the CDR3 is 15 residues. The germline V gene encodes CDR1 LNHDA and CDR2 SQIVND (reference sequence). J was trimmed by 0 bases and V by 6 bases; bases with no gene match: 7. As DNA, the CDR3 is TGTGCCAGTAGGGAAACTAGCGTACACCAAGAGACCCAGTACTTC. Translated, it gives CASRETSVHQETQYF.

The count of this clone is one. The J gene is TRBJ2-3, the V gene TRBV28; 7 nucleotides agree with TRBD2. V gave up 1 base and J gave up 6 bases; unmatched junction bases: 7. The CDR3 consists of 15 residues. Germline V gives CDR1 MDHEN, CDR2 SYDVKM. For the CDR3, the DNA is TGTGCCAGCAGTTTATTCCGCGGGAGCGCGGATACGCAGTATTTT. Its protein is CASSLFRGSADTQYF.

V is TRBV19 and J is TRBJ1-1; 8 bases match TRBD1. The V gene's germline CDR1 is LNHDA and CDR2 SQIVND (reference sequence). The CDR3 is made up of 15 amino acids. V dropped 7 bases and J dropped 1; count of bases not matched to a gene: 8. The CDR3 nucleotides are TGTGCCAGTAAAACAGGGGGAGAGGCGAACACTGAAGCTTTCTTT. It encodes CASKTGGEANTEAFF.

This clone was seen only a few times. V is TRBV5-8 and J is TRBJ1-6; 8 nucleotides line up with TRBD1. Germline V CDR1 and CDR2: SGHTS, YDEGEE. This CDR3 has 16 amino acids. The trim removed 4 bases at V and 1 base at J, leaving 4 bases unmatched. CDR3 in amino acids: CASSAGGGSYNSPLHF. CDR3 nucleotides: TGTGCCAGCAGCGCAGGGGGCGGATCCTATAATTCACCCCTCCACTTT.

In its sample, this clone was seen a few times. The V gene is TRBV28, the J gene TRBJ2-5; 9 positions match TRBD1. CDR3 size: 15 residues. The V gene's germline CDR1 is MDHEN and CDR2 SYDVKM. With V trimmed by 3 bases and J by 3 bases, 5 bases remained unmatched. CDR3 amino acids: CASSFGTGLEETQYF. CDR3 in DNA: TGTGCCAGCAGTTTTGGGACAGGGTTGGAAGAGACCCAGTACTTC.

V usage is TRBV30 and J usage is TRBJ1-2, with TRBD1 matching over 9 bases. Losses at the gene ends were 3 bases for V and 8 bases for J; bases not matched to a gene: 7. Germline CDR1 and CDR2: GTSNPN and SVGIG (reference sequence). The CDR3 totals 13 residues. Here the CDR3 reads CAWSLQGAGGYTF. The DNA of the CDR3 is TGTGCCTGGAGCCTACAGGGGGCGGGGGGCTACACCTTC. Combining the CDR3 with reference TRBV30 and TRBJ1-2 gives the whole variable domain SQTIHQWPATLVQPVGSPLSLECTVEGTSNPNLYWYRQAAGRGLQLLFYSVGIGQISSEVPQNLSASRPQDRQFILSSKKLLLSDSGFYLCAWSLQGAGGYTFGSGTRLTVV.

In this sample, this clone turned up many times. The rearrangement links TRBV12-3 or TRBV12-4 to TRBJ1-6; weak D call: TRBD1 (5 bases). The CDR3 contains 11 residues. V dropped 6 bases and J dropped 8 bases, with 5 bases sitting between them. CDR3 loop: CASRGDSPLHF. In nucleotides, the CDR3 is TGTGCCAGCAGAGGGGATTCACCCCTCCACTTT.

The chain joins TRBV15 to TRBJ1-2, with TRBD1 matching over 12 bases. Germline V gene sequence: CDR1 LNHNV, CDR2 YYDKDF (reference sequence). This CDR3 is 17 amino acids long. V was clipped by 1 base and J by 7 bases; unmatched bases: 10. In nucleotides, the CDR3 is TGTGCCACCAGCAGAGTGATAGGGACAGGGGGCTTAGGTGGCTACACCTTC. It specifies CATSRVIGTGGLGGYTF. Together with reference TRBV15 and TRBJ1-2, the CDR3 gives the full variable domain: DAMVIQNPRYQVTQFGKPVTLSCSQTLNHNVMYWYQQKSSQAPKLLFHYYDKDFNNEADTPDNFQSRRPNTSFCFLDIRSPGLGDTAMYLCATSRVIGTGGLGGYTFGSGTRLTVV.

This chain links TRBV10-3 with TRBJ2-3; TRBD2 matches 7 bases. From germline, CDR1 is ENHRY and CDR2 SYGVKD. Trimming at V came to 10 bases and at J to 2 bases, leaving 3 bases not matched to a gene. CDR3 size: 12 residues. As DNA, the CDR3 is TGTGCCACCAGCGGGAACACAGATACGCAGTATTTT. This codes for CATSGNTDTQYF.

The rearrangement joins TRBV4-2 to TRBJ1-6, with D perhaps TRBD1 (5 bases). With 2 bases removed from V and 10 bases from J, the gap between germline ends came to 18 bases. The CDR3 contains 16 residues. CDR1 is LGHNA, CDR2 YNFKEQ, per germline. For the CDR3, the DNA is TGTGCCAGCAGCCAAACTTTTACGGAGGGACGATCACCCCTCCACTTT. Translation: CASSQTFTEGRSPLHF.

This chain joins TRBV11-1 and TRBJ2-1; tentatively, D is TRBD1 (6 bases). The CDR3 covers 13 residues. Germline CDR1 and CDR2: SGHAT and FQDESV (reference sequence). V was pared by 3 bases and J by 6 bases, with 9 bases between. DNA of the CDR3: TGTGCCAGCAGCTTGTTAGGGGGCAATGAGCAGTTCTTC. Translated: CASSLLGGNEQFF.